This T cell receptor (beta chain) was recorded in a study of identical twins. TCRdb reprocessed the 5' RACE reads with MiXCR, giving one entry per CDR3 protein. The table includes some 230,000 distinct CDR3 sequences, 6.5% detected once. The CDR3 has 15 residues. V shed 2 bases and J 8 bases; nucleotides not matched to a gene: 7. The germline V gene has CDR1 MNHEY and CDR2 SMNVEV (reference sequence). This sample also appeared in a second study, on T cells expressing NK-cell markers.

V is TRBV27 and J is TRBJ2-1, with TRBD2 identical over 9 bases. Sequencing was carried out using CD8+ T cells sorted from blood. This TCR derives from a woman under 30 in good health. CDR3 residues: CASSLGGRAIYEQFF. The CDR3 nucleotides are TGTGCCAGCAGTTTAGGCGGGAGGGCCATATATGAGCAGTTCTTC.